The rows below give T cell receptor beta chains drawn from one sample of a study of cytomegalovirus exposure and HLA in healthy donors. Assay used: immunoSEQ multiplex PCR; TCRdb lists only in-frame clones, some missing. The table lists 190,000 or so clones, around 83% of them singletons. What was sequenced was PBMCs. These receptors came from a woman aged 45-59 years in good health and CMV-seropositive. CDR3s include the opening cysteine and the closing phenylalanine or tryptophan. A D gene is named only where the DNA matches it firmly.

d_call	v_call	j_call	cdr3_length	cdr3_aa
TRBD1	TRBV6-6	TRBJ2-7	13	CASSGQGTYEQYF
.	TRBV6-5	TRBJ2-5	15	CASTYRVGGTETQYF
TRBD1	TRBV5-1	TRBJ2-7	13	CASSSGQGGEQYF
.	TRBV28	TRBJ2-7	15	CASSPPRLRAHEQYF
TRBD2	TRBV5-1	TRBJ2-1	15	CASSLSGRSYNEQFF
.	TRBV10-1	TRBJ2-2	16	CASSEWASANTGELFF
.	TRBV11-2	TRBJ2-7	15	CASSLDRGGSYEQYF
TRBD1	TRBV6-5	TRBJ1-2	13	CASSRGQGNGYTF
.	TRBV19	TRBJ2-7	13	CASSPGGAGEQYF
.	TRBV7-2	TRBJ1-1	14	CASSLTRDNTEAFF
TRBD1	TRBV10-3	TRBJ2-3	14	CATNDQGDTDTQYF
.	TRBV28	TRBJ1-2	14	CASSLRTRSYGYTF
.	TRBV7-2	TRBJ1-1	13	CASSLRGNTEAFF
.	TRBV11-3	TRBJ2-2	16	CASSLVGGSNTGELFF
TRBD1	TRBV20-1	TRBJ1-1	10	CSAPDRGPFF
.	TRBV29-1	TRBJ2-1	11	CSVEERNEQFF
.	TRBV2	TRBJ1-5	14	CASTGAVSNQPQHF
.	TRBV20-1	TRBJ2-7	11	CSARDSDEQYF
TRBD1	TRBV5-1	TRBJ1-2	14	CASSFNGQGYGYTF
.	TRBV7-9	TRBJ2-1	13	CSSSLDPVNEQFF
TRBD2	TRBV18	TRBJ2-1	16	CASSPPAGVKGNEQFF
.	TRBV7-9	TRBJ1-4	12	CSSSSRLGLGVF
TRBD1	TRBV10-3	TRBJ2-7	14	CAISDQDRAYEQYF
.	TRBV21-1	TRBJ1-4	18	CASSKAQSSRDREEKLFF